Each of the 27 T cell receptor beta chains below was sequenced from the same sample in a study of blood T cell repertoires in COVID-19. TCRdb keeps only in-frame clones here, not all; method: immunoSEQ multiplex PCR. The sample records around 140,000 clones, roughly 80% being singletons. What was sequenced was peripheral blood. These receptors were obtained from a man aged 65 to 85 who had recovered from COVID-19.

The chain recombines TRBV15 with TRBJ1-1; no clear D gene. CDR3 length equals 16 residues. Germline CDR1 and CDR2: LNHNV and YYDKDF (reference sequence). V dropped 6 bases and J dropped 5 bases, with 22 bases sitting between them. CDR3 DNA sequence: TGTGCCACCAGTAGAAAAAGTAGTAAGGGAGGAACTGAAGCTTTCTTT. Encoded protein: CATSRKSSKGGTEAFF.

The table lists this clone with a few counts. V gene TRBV28 combines with J gene TRBJ2-5; possibly TRBD2 for D (7 bases). The germline gives CDR1 MDHEN, CDR2 SYDVKM. The CDR3 totals 15 residues. Trimming left V 6 bases short and J 5 bases short, with 19 bases between. CDR3 sequence (DNA): TGTGCCAGCAGCATAGGGGGGGAAGCAGGGGAGACCCAGTACTTC. Its protein is CASSIGGEAGETQYF.

J is TRBJ2-7 and V is TRBV29-1; a possible D gene is TRBD1 (5 bases). Trimming cost V 5 bases and J 3 bases, with 11 bases left between them. The CDR3 length is 12 residues. Germline values: CDR1 SQVTM, CDR2 ANQGSEA. CDR3 nucleotides: TGCAGCGTTTCTGTACAGGACTACGAGCAGTACTTC. It translates to CSVSVQDYEQYF.

The J gene is TRBJ1-1, the V gene TRBV29-1, with D possibly being TRBD1 (5 bases). V was pared by 7 bases and J by 3 bases, with 18 bases between. This CDR3 is 14 amino acids long. Germline V gives CDR1 SQVTM, CDR2 ANQGSEA. CDR3 in amino acids: CSASQTGGYTEAFF. CDR3 DNA sequence: TGCAGCGCTTCCCAAACCGGGGGGTACACTGAAGCTTTCTTT. Supplemented by reference TRBV29-1 and TRBJ1-1, the full variable domain reads SAVISQKPSRDICQRGTSLTIQCQVDSQVTMMFWYRQQPGQSLTLIATANQGSEATYESGFVIDKFPISRPNLTFSTLTVSNMSPEDSSIYLCSASQTGGYTEAFFGQGTRLTVV.

This clone was seen a few times. V and J are TRBV7-9 and TRBJ1-1; D is undetermined. Trimming cost V 6 bases and J 0 bases, with 11 bases left between them. The CDR3 runs 14 residues. CDR1 is SEHNR and CDR2 is FQNEAQ in the germline V gene (reference sequence). DNA for the CDR3: TGTGCCAGCAGAAAGCGGAAGGTGAACACTGAAGCTTTCTTT. This codes for CASRKRKVNTEAFF.

As DNA, the CDR3 is TGTGCCAGCAGCCACGGAGATGAGCAGTTCTTC. Translated: CASSHGDEQFF. The chain joins TRBV3-1 (or the pseudogene TRBV3-2) to TRBJ2-1; D unresolved. The CDR3 is made up of 11 amino acids. Germline V gives CDR1 LGHDT, CDR2 YNNKEL (reference sequence). The V and J ends lost 3 bases and 8 bases respectively, with 5 bases between them.

The chain couples TRBV5-1 to TRBJ1-6, with D possibly TRBD1 on 6 matching bases. The V end was cut by 2 bases, the J end by 3 bases, with 12 bases between. Germline CDR1 reads SGHRS; CDR2 reads YFSETQ. The CDR3 loop spans 16 amino acids. CDR3 amino acids: CASSFPGTNYNSPLHF. The CDR3 DNA sequence: TGCGCCAGCAGCTTCCCCGGGACAAACTATAATTCACCCCTCCACTTT.

The CDR3 DNA reads as TGTGCCAGCAGTCGGACAGGGGTTGACCCCCTCCACTTT. Translated: CASSRTGVDPLHF. The J gene is TRBJ1-6, the V gene TRBV12-3 or TRBV12-4, with 9 bases aligning to TRBD1. The CDR3 consists of 13 residues. J gave up 13 bases and V 5 bases, and 6 bases lay outside the gene matches.

In its sample, this clone was seen once. The genes are TRBV6-1 and TRBJ2-7; TRBD2 matches at 7 bases. The CDR3 is 15 amino acids. In germline, CDR1 is MNHNS, CDR2 SASEGT. V lost 2 bases and J lost 2; bases outside the gene matches: 6. The CDR3 nucleotides read TGTGCCAGCAGTGAATGGGGGGGTCCCACCTACGAGCAGTACTTC. Protein sequence: CASSEWGGPTYEQYF.

This clone has just a few counts. The DNA of the CDR3 is TGTGCCAGCAGTTCGAGATACAGCTCCTACAATGAGCAGTTCTTC. It translates to CASSSRYSSYNEQFF. The chain employs TRBV27 and TRBJ2-1; D remains unclear. Germline values: CDR1 MNHEY, CDR2 SMNVEV (reference sequence). This CDR3 comprises 15 residues. The V end was cut by 4 bases, the J end by 0 bases, with 10 bases between.

The V and J genes are TRBV6-5 and TRBJ1-5, with 9 positions matching TRBD1. Germline-derived CDR1 and CDR2 are MNHEY and SVGAGI. V dropped 7 bases and J dropped 1; count of bases not matched to a gene: 5. CDR3 length: 15 residues. Here the CDR3 reads CASIRQGDSNQPQHF. In DNA, the CDR3 is TGTGCCAGCATCCGACAGGGGGACAGCAATCAGCCCCAGCATTTT.

The chain is built from TRBV10-3 and TRBJ2-3; unclear D gene. Germline CDR1 is ENHRY and CDR2 is SYGVKD. The length of the CDR3 is 14 residues. The V end was cut by 0 bases, the J end by 3 bases, with 7 bases between. The CDR3 loop reads CAISESGGTDTQYF. The CDR3 coding sequence is TGTGCCATCAGTGAGTCTGGCGGTACAGATACGCAGTATTTT.

V usage is TRBV29-1 and J usage is TRBJ1-4, with D tentatively TRBD1 (5 bases). Germline CDR1 is SQVTM and CDR2 is ANQGSEA. Between the trimmed V and J ends, which lost 0 bases and 10 bases, there was a span of 18 bases. This CDR3 has 15 residues. For the CDR3, the DNA is TGCAGCGTTGAAGAAGATGGTCGGGGGACGGGAAAACTGTTTTTT. Translation gives CSVEEDGRGTGKLFF.

The V gene is TRBV2, the J gene TRBJ1-5; D gene uncertain. The length of the CDR3 is 14 residues. Trimming shortened V by 3 bases and J by 3 bases, and 9 bases separated the two germline ends. Germline assignment: CDR1 SNHLY and CDR2 FYNNEI. The CDR3 region has the DNA TGTGCCAGCAGTGATAGGAGGAACAATCAGCCCCAGCATTTT. Encoded protein: CASSDRRNNQPQHF.

This clone showed up many times. V is TRBV15 and J is TRBJ1-2; no reliable D call. Germline CDR1 reads LNHNV; CDR2 reads YYDKDF (reference sequence). The CDR3 sequence is 15 residues long. Trimming removed 0 bases from V and 4 bases from J, with 12 bases in between. In DNA form, the CDR3 reads TGTGCCACCAGCAGAGATAAGCAATTCACCTATGGCTACACCTTC. Translated, it gives CATSRDKQFTYGYTF. Together with reference TRBV15 and TRBJ1-2, the CDR3 gives the full variable domain: DAMVIQNPRYQVTQFGKPVTLSCSQTLNHNVMYWYQQKSSQAPKLLFHYYDKDFNNEADTPDNFQSRRPNTSFCFLDIRSPGLGDTAMYLCATSRDKQFTYGYTFGSGTRLTVV.

V is TRBV3-1 (or the pseudogene TRBV3-2) and J is TRBJ2-3; D perhaps matches TRBD1 (6 bases). This CDR3 is 15 amino acids long. The germline V gene has CDR1 LGHDT and CDR2 YNNKEL (reference sequence). V lost 4 bases and J 6 bases, leaving 17 bases between the germline ends. The CDR3 protein is CASSPGQPGTDTQYF. CDR3 in DNA: TGTGCCAGCAGCCCTGGACAGCCTGGGACGGATACGCAGTATTTT.

The chain combines TRBV5-4 with TRBJ2-3; 8 bases map to TRBD2. The germline V gene has CDR1 SGHNT and CDR2 YYREEE (reference sequence). Trimming cost V 3 bases and J 4 bases; bases outside gene matches: 4. This CDR3 region has 14 residues. The CDR3 bases are TGTGCCAGCAGCTCGGGGGGGCGGGCAGATACGCAGTATTTT. Its protein product is CASSSGGRADTQYF.

V and J are TRBV4-3 and TRBJ1-4; no reliable D call. The CDR3 contains 15 residues. V lost 4 bases, J lost 3 bases, and 12 bases lay in between. Germline V lookup: CDR1 LGHNA, CDR2 YSLEER. CDR3 coding DNA: TGCGCCAGCAGCCGCCAAATAGCCCCTAATGAAAAACTGTTTTTT. Amino acid sequence: CASSRQIAPNEKLFF.

The chain recombines TRBV6-5 with TRBJ1-3; no reliable D call. The CDR3 runs 16 residues. CDR1 and CDR2 (germline): MNHEY, SVGAGI. Trimming pared 2 bases from V and 0 bases from J, leaving 11 bases between. CDR3 nucleotides: TGTGCCAGCAGTTACGGCAGTCAAAGCTCTGGAAACACCATATATTTT. It yields the protein CASSYGSQSSGNTIYF.

V gene TRBV5-1 combines with J gene TRBJ2-3; 11 bases are a match to TRBD2. The junction had 2 bases not matched to a gene; V was cut back by 6 bases and J by 2 bases. CDR1 and CDR2 (germline): SGHRS, YFSETQ. CDR3 length: 14 amino acids. The CDR3 nucleotides are TGCGCCAGCAAACTAGCGGGGGCCACAGATACGCAGTATTTT. This codes for CASKLAGATDTQYF.

This chain's CDR3 is CASSRGQGGYNEQFF. The CDR3 region has the DNA TGTGCCAGCTCGCGCGGACAGGGGGGGTACAATGAGCAGTTCTTC. The V gene is TRBV18, the J gene TRBJ2-1; 10 nucleotides agree with TRBD1. J gave up 4 bases and V 6 bases, and 6 bases lay outside the gene matches. CDR1 and CDR2 (germline): KGHSH, LQKENI. CDR3 length equals 15 residues.

The rearrangement uses TRBV29-1 and TRBJ1-2; D perhaps matches TRBD1 (6 bases). Germline V CDR1 and CDR2: SQVTM, ANQGSEA. V shed 6 bases and J shed 2 bases, with 16 bases lying between them. This CDR3 is 14 amino acids long. The CDR3 bases are TGCAGCGTGGCAATTACAGGGTCCAACTATGGCTACACCTTC. It encodes CSVAITGSNYGYTF.

V usage is TRBV5-6 and J usage is TRBJ2-1; maybe TRBD2 (7 bases). Germline V gene lookup returns CDR1 SGHDT and CDR2 YYEEEE. The CDR3 is 16 residues long. The V and J ends lost 0 bases and 0 bases respectively, with 10 bases between them. The CDR3: CASSLGGGASYNEQFF. In DNA form, the CDR3 reads TGTGCCAGCAGCTTGGGAGGGGGGGCCTCCTACAATGAGCAGTTCTTC.

This chain joins TRBV6-5 and TRBJ1-1, with D possibly being TRBD1 (5 bases). Germline V gene lookup returns CDR1 MNHEY and CDR2 SVGAGI. V lost 0 bases to trimming and J lost 2 bases, with 7 bases between them. This CDR3 region has 14 residues. The CDR3 DNA reads TGTGCCAGCAGTTACTCGACAGTCAACACTGAAGCTTTCTTT. Translated, it gives CASSYSTVNTEAFF.

The rearrangement uses TRBV5-1 and TRBJ2-3; D perhaps matches TRBD2 (7 bases). CDR1 is SGHRS, CDR2 YFSETQ, per germline. V was shortened by 3 bases and J by 5 bases, with 13 bases between the two germline ends. The CDR3 totals 14 residues. The CDR3 sequence: CASSSRGGVDTQYF. DNA for the CDR3: TGCGCCAGCAGCTCCCGAGGGGGGGTAGATACGCAGTATTTT.

The rearrangement links TRBV6-1 to TRBJ2-2; 10 bases fit TRBD2. Germline-derived CDR1 and CDR2 are MNHNS and SASEGT. CDR3 length equals 16 residues. The V gene end was trimmed by 1 base and the J gene end by 6 bases; junction bases not matched to a gene: 5. In DNA form, the CDR3 reads TGTGCCAGCAGTGAAGTAGCGGGAGGATACCCCGGGGAGCTGTTTTTT. This translates into CASSEVAGGYPGELFF.

The rearrangement joins TRBV30 to TRBJ2-4; 9 bases fit TRBD1. CDR1 is GTSNPN and CDR2 is SVGIG in the germline V gene (reference sequence). The CDR3 spans 14 residues. V lost 5 bases to trimming and J lost 4 bases; unmatched junction nucleotides: 6. CDR3 loop: CAWGRGQGKNIQYF. The CDR3 nucleotides are TGTGCCTGGGGTAGGGGACAGGGAAAAAACATTCAGTACTTC. Complete variable domain (other parts from reference TRBV30 and TRBJ2-4): SQTIHQWPATLVQPVGSPLSLECTVEGTSNPNLYWYRQAAGRGLQLLFYSVGIGQISSEVPQNLSASRPQDRQFILSSKKLLLSDSGFYLCAWGRGQGKNIQYFGAGTRLSVL.